A single T cell receptor beta chain is shown here with its context. The data belong to a study of blood T cell repertoires in COVID-19. Germline V gene sequence: CDR1 SGHVS, CDR2 FNYEAQ. The CDR3 runs to 12 residues. Trimming removed 4 bases at V and 7 bases at J, with 10 bases between. Using immunoSEQ multiplex PCR, the repertoire was profiled, and TCRdb retains in-frame clones only, with some absent. The sample has nearly 350,000 clones, roughly 86% seen once. The genes are TRBV7-6 and TRBJ1-1; D is possibly TRBD1 (5 bases). The TCR sequence derives from a woman aged 70 to 79 with COVID-19, enrolled during active disease. Sequencing used peripheral blood. The DNA of the CDR3 is TGTGCCAGCAGCTCCGGGGGGATTGAAGCTTTCTTT. Translated, it gives CASSSGGIEAFF.